This TCR beta chain was identified during a study of cytomegalovirus exposure and HLA in healthy donors. Findings of the study overall: It was fewer than 200 TCR beta chains that were listed as cytomegalovirus-associated. Later, TCR association rates were found to vary by HLA locus, highest for DRB1 and lowest for HLA-C.

About this clone: The antigen is not known.

Vbeta (60) and Jbeta (13) primers were used in the PCR. Original processing notes: An analysis performed later counted about 80 million unique TCR beta chains (roughly 11 million of them shared). Generated by immunoSEQ multiplex PCR, the TCRdb table keeps only in-frame clones and is missing some. V and J calls and clone size are given by that table; D and trimming were obtained from the DNA. The sample lists 130,000 or so clones, about 74% seen once, with roughly 3.1% in the top ten. This CDR3 contains 13 residues. V lost 5 bases and J lost 6, with 11 bases in between. From germline, CDR1 is SNHLY and CDR2 FYNNEI.

This TCR came from a man in his thirties or forties in good health and CMV-seronegative. Sequenced: PBMCs. The chain recombines TRBV2 with TRBJ1-5; no definite D call. This CDR3 reads CASSPDDTQPQHF. CDR3 bases: TGTGCCAGCAGTCCCGACGACACTCAGCCCCAGCATTTT.